The rows below give T cell receptor beta chains drawn from one sample of a study of blood T cells in healthy people across ages. One entry per CDR3 protein results from TCRdb running MiXCR on the 5' RACE reads. The repertoire holds hundreds of thousands of distinct CDR3 sequences, with 40% to 50% as singletons. Sequences were obtained from blood. Receptor source: a man older than 75 in good health. Both conserved end residues are trimmed from each CDR3.

J gene | V gene | CDR3 protein
TRBJ2-5 | TRBV6-2/TRBV6-3 | ASSATGLQETQY
TRBJ2-7 | TRBV20-1 | SARDLRESSGRVEQY
TRBJ2-7 | TRBV20-1 | SGKGQGGSYEQY
TRBJ2-1 | TRBV29-1 | SILAGSYNEQF
TRBJ2-5 | TRBV11-3 | ASSLDSGTHNEQY
TRBJ2-5 | TRBV4-1 | ASSQLDRGFVNEQY
TRBJ1-6 | TRBV27 | ASSLGRGREDSPLH
NA | TRBV19 | ASSMFGTGGSEQY
TRBJ1-2 | TRBV11-2 | ASSQMTGRNYGYT
TRBJ2-3 | TRBV7-2 | ASSRTSGRDRKDTQY
TRBJ2-6 | TRBV27 | ASSLTSSGANILT
TRBJ2-3 | TRBV28 | ASSTPSPPGTDTQY
TRBJ2-7 | TRBV6-2/TRBV6-3 | ASRYRRIPYEQY
TRBJ2-7 | TRBV6-2/TRBV6-3 | ASSQSRYGQY
TRBJ1-1 | TRBV20-1 | SATDIRQLNTEAF
TRBJ2-7 | TRBV4-3 | ASSQALAGGYEQY
TRBJ2-7 | TRBV4-3 | ASSQELVRTYEQY
TRBJ2-6 | TRBV9 | ASSPGLAAQVSGANVLT
TRBJ2-3 | TRBV7-2 | ASSFSPRGGTDTQY
TRBJ2-5 | TRBV5-1 | ASSFGVGRETQY
TRBJ1-2 | TRBV19 | ASNQGLGNYGHT
TRBJ1-6 | TRBV20-1 | SAPGTGYNSPLH
NA | TRBV20-1 | SGTRDANYEQY
NA | TRBV19 | ASSTRKDEQY
NA | TRBV20-1 | SARDGQTGETQY
NA | TRBV20-1 | SAYRDRGFEVETQY
NA | TRBV19 | ASSIPLGVSYNEQY
TRBJ1-4 | TRBV28 | ASSYLEGGSEKLF
TRBJ2-4 | TRBV24-1 | ATSDYPTSTIQY
NA | TRBV29-1 | SASGDFRETQY
TRBJ2-7 | TRBV11-2 | ASSLLPGPNYEQY
TRBJ2-3 | TRBV27 | ASRSNLQGDSTDTQY
NA | TRBV11-2 | AERGESFEQY
TRBJ1-1 | TRBV4-3 | ASSQERAILGTEAF
TRBJ2-7 | TRBV6-2/TRBV6-3 | ASSPRPLSYEQY
TRBJ2-1 | TRBV6-2/TRBV6-3 | ASSYPTGLGFSYNEQF
TRBJ2-2 | TRBV7-2 | ASSPRLAGELF
TRBJ1-5 | TRBV10-1 | ASRRGRPGPQH
TRBJ2-1 | TRBV24-1 | ATSDSILAGTNEQF
TRBJ2-7 | TRBV25-1 | ASSETEQY
TRBJ1-6 | TRBV5-1 | ASSLASGSNSPLH
TRBJ2-1 | TRBV12-3/TRBV12-4 | ASRPGTSGADEQF
TRBJ2-7 | TRBV29-1 | SVIVRGTAKVYEQY
TRBJ2-5 | TRBV5-1 | ASSPLVRAQETQY
TRBJ2-2 | TRBV7-9 | ASSPVRLTNTGELF
TRBJ1-1 | TRBV6-1 | ASSEAVPDAEAF
TRBJ2-5 | TRBV4-3 | ASSRDPGHPDEQY
TRBJ2-6 | TRBV20-1 | SAQSRSSGANVLT
TRBJ2-7 | TRBV27 | ASSYKDRGYEQY
TRBJ1-5 | TRBV19 | ASTDRYNNQPPH